Below are 4 T cell receptor beta chains sequenced from a single sample in a study of T cells expressing NK-cell markers. From its re-call of the 5' RACE reads, TCRdb lists each CDR3 protein once, without DNA. This repertoire includes 500,000 or so distinct CDR3 sequences. Sample: blood T cells: a sorted CD56 or NKG2C T cell subset, CD4+ or CD8+ T cells, or bulk PBMC T cells (not recorded which). These receptors were collected from a man younger than 30 in good health.

The V and J genes are TRBV20-1 and TRBJ2-5; TCRdb returns TRBD1, unconfirmable since there is no DNA. CDR1 is DFQATT and CDR2 is SNEGSKA in the germline V gene (reference sequence). The CDR3 loop spans 15 amino acids. The CDR3 sequence: CSASFRTGFQETQYF.

CDR3 region: CASSYSGFEAFF. The genes are TRBV6-2 or TRBV6-3 and TRBJ1-1. The CDR3 sequence is 12 residues long. CDR1 is MNHEY, CDR2 SVGEGT, per germline.

The CDR3: CASSPADGPGLRDTQYF. The chain links TRBV5-1 to TRBJ2-3; the TCRdb D gene call, TRBD1, has no DNA to confirm it. This CDR3 contains 17 residues. The germline CDR1 and CDR2 sequences are SGHRS and YFSETQ.

The chain combines TRBV29-1 with TRBJ2-3; TCRdb returns TRBD2, unconfirmable since there is no DNA. This CDR3 has 16 amino acids. Germline CDR1 reads SQVTM; CDR2 reads ANQGSEA. The chain's CDR3 is CSVGAGTSGSSDTQYF.